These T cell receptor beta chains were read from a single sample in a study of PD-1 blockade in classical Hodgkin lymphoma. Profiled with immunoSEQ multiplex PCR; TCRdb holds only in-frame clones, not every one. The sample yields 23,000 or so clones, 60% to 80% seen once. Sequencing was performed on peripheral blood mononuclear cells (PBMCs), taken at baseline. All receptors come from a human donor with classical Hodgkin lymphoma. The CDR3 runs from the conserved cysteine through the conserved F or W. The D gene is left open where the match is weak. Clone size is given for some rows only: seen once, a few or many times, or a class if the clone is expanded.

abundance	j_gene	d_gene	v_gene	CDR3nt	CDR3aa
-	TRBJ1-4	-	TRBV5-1	TGCGCCAGCAGTTTTGACAGCCAGAGGGAAAAACTGTTTTTT	CASSFDSQREKLFF
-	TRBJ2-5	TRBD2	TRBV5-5	TGTGCCAGCAGCGACCTAGGAGCGGGGGGAGGGGAGACCCAGTACTTC	CASSDLGAGGGETQYF
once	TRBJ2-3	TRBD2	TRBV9	TGTGCCAGCAGCCCTGGACTAGCGGGGGATACGAGACGCACAGATACGCAGTATTTT	CASSPGLAGDTRRTDTQYF
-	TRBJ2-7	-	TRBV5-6	TGTGCCAGCAGCTGGATGGGAATGAGCTCCTACGAGCAGTACTTC	CASSWMGMSSYEQYF
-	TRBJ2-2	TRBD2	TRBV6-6	TGTGCCAGCAGTTACGAAGCGGGGGGGCCCTTTATGCTGTTTTTT	CASSYEAGGPFMLFF
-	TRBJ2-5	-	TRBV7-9	TGTGCCAGCAGCTTTATTTCTTCTCTCAGGGTTGAGACCCAGTACTTC	CASSFISSLRVETQYF
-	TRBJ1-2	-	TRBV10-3	TGTGCCATCAGTGAGAGGGAACAAGGGTATGGCTACACCTTC	CAISEREQGYGYTF
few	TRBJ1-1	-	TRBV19	TGTGCCAGTAGTCGGTGGAACACTGAAGCTTTCTTT	CASSRWNTEAFF
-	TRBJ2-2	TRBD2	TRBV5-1	TGCGCCAGCAGCTTCCGGGGGGAAGACACCGGGGAGCTGTTTTTT	CASSFRGEDTGELFF
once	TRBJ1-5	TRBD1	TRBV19	TGTGCCAGTAGTCCGAAGACAGGGAGGAGCAATCAGCCCCAGCATTTT	CASSPKTGRSNQPQHF